These T cell receptor beta chains were read from a single sample in a study of cytomegalovirus exposure and HLA in healthy donors. Only in-frame clones appear in the TCRdb table, and some are missing; sequencing was by immunoSEQ multiplex PCR. The repertoire holds tens of thousands of clones, with roughly nine tenths as singletons. Sequenced material: PBMCs. Every receptor here comes from a man between 18 and 29 years old in good health and CMV-seronegative. Both conserved end residues are part of each CDR3. The D gene is left open where the match is weak. Clone size is stated in some rows and not others, as once, few, many or a class when expanded.

NA | 15 | TRBD1 | TRBJ1-3 | TRBV28 | CASRGTGGGGNTIYF | TGTGCCAGCAGAGGGACAGGGGGCGGTGGAAACACCATATATTTT
once | 13 | NA | TRBJ2-1 | TRBV6-4 | CASSDVRGDEQFF | TGTGCCAGCAGTGATGTAAGGGGCGATGAGCAGTTCTTC
NA | 13 | NA | TRBJ2-7 | TRBV7-2 | CASSLAQGYEQYF | TGTGCCAGCAGCTTAGCGCAGGGTTACGAGCAGTACTTC
NA | 17 | TRBD2 | TRBJ2-1 | TRBV11-2 | CASSLGTSGTFYNEQFF | TGTGCCAGCAGCCTCGGGACTAGCGGGACTTTCTACAATGAGCAGTTCTTC
NA | 13 | NA | TRBJ1-1 | TRBV7-3 | CASSLDPGTEAFF | TGTGCCAGCAGCTTAGACCCGGGGACTGAAGCTTTCTTT
NA | 14 | NA | TRBJ2-1 | TRBV18 | CASSPLTTDNEQFF | TGTGCCAGCTCACCACTTACGACAGACAATGAGCAGTTCTTC
NA | 16 | NA | TRBJ2-7 | TRBV5-1 | CASSLEFAGPGRRQYF | TGCGCCAGCAGCTTGGAGTTTGCGGGACCAGGGAGAAGGCAGTACTTC
NA | 15 | NA | TRBJ2-7 | TRBV7-9 | CASSYGPARENEQYF | TGTGCCAGCAGCTATGGGCCAGCTCGAGAAAACGAGCAGTACTTC
NA | 16 | TRBD1 | TRBJ2-6 | TRBV2 | CASRETGISGANVLTF | TGTGCCAGCAGGGAGACAGGGATATCAGGGGCCAACGTCCTGACTTTC
NA | 18 | TRBD1 | TRBJ2-7 | TRBV5-4 | CASTPGGTVVHPGLEQYF | TGTGCCAGCACCCCAGGGGGTACCGTAGTACACCCGGGTCTCGAGCAGTACTTC
NA | 17 | NA | TRBJ2-6 | TRBV7-2 | CASSPQTGASGANVLTF | TGTGCCAGCAGCCCCCAGACAGGAGCCTCTGGGGCCAACGTCCTGACTTTC
NA | 17 | TRBD2 | TRBJ2-7 | TRBV28 | CANKVREEESTSYEQYF | TGTGCCAACAAAGTGCGGGAGGAGGAAAGTACCTCCTACGAGCAGTACTTC
NA | 16 | NA | TRBJ2-1 | TRBV28 | CASSFDGMSSYNEQFF | TGTGCCAGCAGTTTCGACGGGATGAGCTCCTACAATGAGCAGTTCTTC
NA | 16 | TRBD1 | TRBJ2-7 | TRBV19 | CASTAKPGQSSYEQYF | TGTGCCAGTACCGCAAAACCGGGACAGAGCTCCTACGAGCAGTACTTC
few | 14 | NA | TRBJ2-7 | TRBV28 | CASSFQEGRDEQYF | TGTGCCAGCAGCTTCCAGGAGGGCAGGGACGAGCAGTACTTC
NA | 16 | NA | TRBJ1-5 | TRBV19 | CASSIEGQGKDQPQHF | TGTGCCAGTAGTATTGAGGGGCAGGGGAAGGATCAGCCCCAGCATTTT
NA | 15 | NA | TRBJ2-3 | TRBV28 | CASSFGGLNTDTQYF | TGTGCCAGCAGTTTTGGCGGCCTAAACACAGATACGCAGTATTTT
NA | 15 | TRBD1 | TRBJ1-1 | TRBV5-1 | CASSFTGTGDTEAFF | TGCGCCAGCAGCTTCACCGGGACAGGGGACACTGAAGCTTTCTTT
NA | 14 | TRBD1 | TRBJ2-7 | TRBV7-9 | CASSRRDRVSEQYF | TGTGCCAGCAGCCGCCGGGACAGGGTAAGCGAGCAGTACTTC
NA | 15 | NA | TRBJ2-2 | TRBV6-1 | CASSLRRGEDGELFF | TGTGCCAGCAGCCTGCGGAGGGGAGAAGACGGGGAGCTGTTTTTT
few | 13 | NA | TRBJ2-7 | TRBV5-6 | CASSQIGAYEQYF | TGTGCCAGCAGCCAGATAGGGGCTTACGAGCAGTACTTC
NA | 16 | TRBD2 | TRBJ2-2 | TRBV19 | CASQSITRLATGELFF | TGTGCCAGCCAGAGCATAACCCGACTAGCCACCGGGGAGCTGTTTTTT
NA | 13 | TRBD2 | TRBJ2-4 | TRBV27 | CASSLTSGIIQYF | TGTGCCAGCAGTTTGACTAGCGGGATCATTCAGTACTTC
NA | 16 | NA | TRBJ2-1 | TRBV30 | CAWSPGWSSSYNEQFF | TGTGCCTGGAGTCCGGGGTGGTCGAGCTCCTACAATGAGCAGTTCTTC
NA | 15 | TRBD2 | TRBJ2-7 | TRBV11-2 | CASSRTSGSFNEQYF | TGTGCCAGCAGCCGGACTAGCGGGAGTTTCAACGAGCAGTACTTC
NA | 18 | TRBD1 | TRBJ1-2 | TRBV30 | CAWSVTGTGESLVRGYTF | TGTGCCTGGAGTGTAACCGGGACAGGGGAAAGTCTTGTTCGTGGCTACACCTTC
NA | 12 | NA | TRBJ2-7 | TRBV18 | CASSPGLREQYF | TGTGCCAGCTCACCAGGTCTGAGGGAGCAGTACTTC
NA | 14 | TRBD1 | TRBJ2-7 | TRBV2 | CASRWTGAPYEQYF | TGTGCCAGCAGATGGACAGGGGCCCCCTACGAGCAGTACTTC
NA | 14 | TRBD1 | TRBJ1-4 | TRBV30 | CAWSGDRSNEKLFF | TGTGCCTGGAGTGGGGACAGATCGAATGAAAAACTGTTTTTT
NA | 17 | NA | TRBJ2-3 | TRBV4-3 | CASSSRYDGIDTDTQYF | TGCGCCAGCAGCTCTCGTTACGACGGGATAGACACAGATACGCAGTATTTT
NA | 15 | NA | TRBJ2-3 | TRBV9 | CASSVVRDQGDTQYF | TGTGCCAGCAGCGTAGTGCGGGACCAAGGAGATACGCAGTATTTT
NA | 12 | NA | TRBJ1-1 | TRBV9 | CASGQSGTEAFF | TGTGCCAGCGGGCAATCTGGCACTGAAGCTTTCTTT
NA | 12 | NA | TRBJ2-7 | TRBV14 | CASSQINNEQYF | TGTGCCAGCAGCCAGATCAACAACGAGCAGTACTTC
NA | 16 | TRBD1 | TRBJ1-2 | TRBV4-3 | CASSHGQGLLDYGYTF | TGCGCCAGCAGCCACGGACAGGGCCTACTCGACTATGGCTACACCTTC
NA | 15 | NA | TRBJ2-7 | TRBV2 | CASSERDKSSYEQYF | TGTGCCAGCAGTGAGAGGGACAAGAGCTCCTACGAGCAGTACTTC
NA | 14 | TRBD1 | TRBJ1-1 | TRBV18 | CASSSDRGNTEAFF | TGTGCCAGCTCTAGCGACAGGGGGAACACTGAAGCTTTCTTT
once | 19 | TRBD2 | TRBJ2-1 | TRBV9 | CASSVGTSGRVSSYNEQFF | TGTGCCAGCAGCGTAGGGACTAGCGGGAGGGTCAGCTCCTACAATGAGCAGTTCTTC
NA | 17 | TRBD2 | TRBJ2-3 | TRBV2 | CASRVTSGSRLTDTQYF | TGTGCCAGCAGGGTAACTAGCGGGAGCAGACTCACAGATACGCAGTATTTT
once | 14 | NA | TRBJ2-3 | TRBV5-1 | CASSLTGNPDTQYF | TGCGCCAGCAGCTTAACAGGTAACCCAGATACGCAGTATTTT
NA | 13 | NA | TRBJ1-1 | TRBV30 | CAWRMARNTEAFF | TGTGCCTGGAGAATGGCCAGGAACACTGAAGCTTTCTTT
NA | 15 | TRBD1 | TRBJ1-4 | TRBV4-3 | CASSREGQGAEKLFF | TGCGCCAGCAGCCGGGAAGGACAGGGGGCTGAAAAACTGTTTTTT
NA | 15 | TRBD1 | TRBJ1-1 | TRBV28 | CASSRAGTGTTEAFF | TGTGCCAGCAGTAGGGCCGGGACAGGGACCACTGAAGCTTTCTTT
NA | 15 | TRBD1 | TRBJ1-5 | TRBV7-9 | CASSEGRTGNQPQHF | TGTGCCAGCAGCGAAGGACGGACAGGGAATCAGCCCCAGCATTTT
NA | 13 | TRBD1 | TRBJ1-4 | TRBV6-5 | CASRSGGTEKLFF | TGTGCCAGCAGGTCAGGGGGAACTGAAAAACTGTTTTTT
NA | 13 | NA | TRBJ1-2 | TRBV30 | CAWSVRGGVGYTF | TGTGCCTGGAGTGTACGTGGCGGGGTCGGCTACACCTTC
NA | 19 | TRBD1 | TRBJ1-1 | TRBV27 | CASSLSMGRDRGGDTEAFF | TGTGCCAGCAGTTTATCGATGGGCCGGGACAGGGGTGGGGACACTGAAGCTTTCTTT
once | 17 | NA | TRBJ2-6 | TRBV5-4 | CASSPQTGDSGANVLTF | TGTGCCAGCAGCCCGCAGACAGGAGACTCTGGGGCCAACGTCCTGACTTTC
NA | 16 | TRBD1 | TRBJ1-3 | TRBV19 | CASSGQGDWWDNTIYF | TGTGCCAGTAGCGGACAGGGCGATTGGTGGGATAACACCATATATTTT
NA | 16 | NA | TRBJ2-7 | TRBV6-5 | CASSYSAGQTSYEQYF | TGTGCCAGCAGTTACTCGGCGGGACAGACCTCCTACGAGCAGTACTTC
NA | 15 | TRBD2 | TRBJ2-1 | TRBV5-1 | CASSLIAGVRNEQFF | TGCGCCAGCAGCTTGATAGCGGGAGTCCGCAATGAGCAGTTCTTC
NA | 14 | NA | TRBJ2-2 | TRBV9 | CASSVDPGTGELFF | TGTGCCAGCAGCGTAGATCCGGGGACCGGGGAGCTGTTTTTT
NA | 15 | NA | TRBJ2-7 | TRBV9 | CASSVGGSGGYEQYF | TGTGCCAGCAGCGTGGGAGGTAGCGGTGGCTACGAGCAGTACTTC
NA | 15 | TRBD1 | TRBJ2-2 | TRBV6-5 | CASSAGTGRTGELFF | TGTGCCAGCAGTGCCGGGACAGGGCGCACCGGGGAGCTGTTTTTT
NA | 13 | NA | TRBJ2-3 | TRBV19 | CASSILAGDTQYF | TGTGCCAGTAGTATACTAGCCGGAGATACGCAGTATTTT
NA | 13 | TRBD2 | TRBJ2-1 | TRBV5-1 | CASSWTSRNEQFF | TGCGCCAGCAGCTGGACTAGCAGGAATGAGCAGTTCTTC
NA | 13 | TRBD2 | TRBJ2-1 | TRBV28 | CSSDPGLAGGPFF | TGTTCGTCCGATCCCGGACTAGCGGGAGGACCGTTCTTC
NA | 11 | NA | TRBJ1-2 | TRBV5-4 | CASSVGERNTF | TGTGCCAGCAGCGTGGGTGAGCGGAACACCTTC
NA | 17 | TRBD2 | TRBJ2-3 | TRBV27 | CASSLEGLAGRTDTQYF | TGTGCCAGCAGTTTAGAAGGGCTAGCGGGGCGCACAGATACGCAGTATTTT
NA | 15 | TRBD2 | TRBJ2-7 | TRBV19 | CASAPTSGRRYEQYF | TGTGCCAGTGCCCCGACTAGCGGGAGGAGGTACGAGCAGTACTTC